The TCR beta chain under discussion was sequenced for a study of long-term antiretroviral therapy in people with HIV. Findings and limits, study-wide: Repertoires in HIV (unlike those of controls) had narrower CDR3 length ranges. Dominant in the repertoire at all time points were clones expanded before ART.

V was trimmed by 2 bases and J by 7 bases, leaving 11 bases between them. The germline CDR1 and CDR2 sequences are MNHNY and SVGAGI (reference sequence). The CDR3 loop spans 13 amino acids. In the case of this clone: The antigen is undetermined.

Until DNA extraction, the samples held between roughly 1-10 million cryopreserved PBMC. immunoSEQ v3.0 was run at survey level. Using immunoSEQ multiplex PCR, the repertoire was profiled, and TCRdb retains in-frame clones only, with some absent. The sample lists some 28,000 clones, around 82% seen once, with 6.5% to 9% in the top ten. Sequenced material: unsorted PBMCs, taken 3 years after starting antiretroviral therapy. The V call is TRBV6-6, the J call TRBJ1-1; D is unclear. This clonotype was obtained from a man aged 40-50 years with HIV. The CDR3: CASSYPRAGEAFF. As DNA, the CDR3 is TGTGCCAGCAGTTACCCCAGAGCAGGTGAAGCTTTCTTT.